A single sample is the source of the 17 T cell receptor beta chains below, sequenced in a study of T-cell reconstitution after alpha-beta-depleted transplantation in children. Researchers prepared the TCRbeta library using unique molecular identifiers, the study reports. From the PCR reads, TCRdb called clonotypes with MiXCR, one entry per CDR3 protein. The sample lists about 600,000 distinct CDR3 sequences; roughly 13% were seen once. Specimen: PBMCs, mostly from graft donor cells, collected 360 days after TCRalphabeta/CD19-depleted stem cell transplant. Receptors originate from a male patient younger than 18 who had a stem cell transplant for acute myeloid leukemia, so the T cells may come from the graft donor.

This clonotype was observed a handful of times. The chain employs TRBV12-3 or TRBV12-4 and TRBJ2-2, with 12 bases that match TRBD2. V shed 2 bases and J 4 bases; nucleotides not matched to a gene: 11. There are 19 residues in the CDR3. The CDR3 region has the DNA TGTGCCAGCAGTTTAATACGCCTAGCGGGAGGGTTGGGCACCGGGGAGCTGTTTTTT. Amino acids: CASSLIRLAGGLGTGELFF.

This clonotype was observed a handful of times. The chain carries TRBV5-1 and TRBJ2-3, with a tentative D call TRBD2 (6 bases). V shed 9 bases and J shed 1 base, with 12 bases lying between them. CDR1 and CDR2 (germline): SGHRS, YFSETQ. There are 13 residues in the CDR3. The CDR3 loop reads CATSAGRTDTQYF. As DNA, the CDR3 is TGCGCCACCTCAGCGGGCCGCACAGATACGCAGTATTTT.

This clonotype was seen more than once but under ten times. This chain joins TRBV11-2 and TRBJ2-2; D unresolved. V dropped 5 bases and J dropped 6 bases, with 10 bases sitting between them. The germline gives CDR1 SGHAT, CDR2 FQNNGV. This CDR3 has 13 residues. The CDR3 DNA reads as TGTGCCAGCAGCAACCAGGCTGCCGGGGAGCTGTTTTTT. This sequence encodes CASSNQAAGELFF. The entire variable domain, with the rest obtained from reference TRBV11-2 and TRBJ2-2, is as follows: EAGVAQSPRYKIIEKRQSVAFWCNPISGHATLYWYQQILGQGPKLLIQFQNNGVVDDSQLPKDRFSAERLKGVDSTLKIQPAKLEDSAVYLCASSNQAAGELFFGEGSRLTVL.

The sample holds many counts of this clonotype. V gene TRBV5-1 combines with J gene TRBJ1-1; D uncertain. V was pared by 1 base and J by 0 bases, with 16 bases between. This CDR3 comprises 17 residues. The germline gives CDR1 SGHRS, CDR2 YFSETQ. This chain's CDR3 is CASSLRPAGDMNTEAFF. The DNA of the CDR3 is TGCGCCAGCAGCTTGAGGCCAGCGGGTGACATGAACACTGAAGCTTTCTTT.

This clonotype turned up a few times. V and J are TRBV5-1 and TRBJ2-1; TRBD2 might be the D (7 bases). Germline assignment: CDR1 SGHRS and CDR2 YFSETQ. The CDR3 has 13 residues. V lost 7 bases to trimming and J lost 2 bases, with 10 bases between them. The CDR3 here is CASGGATYNEQFF. The CDR3 DNA reads as TGCGCCAGCGGGGGGGCCACCTACAATGAGCAGTTCTTC.

This clonotype was seen at least ten times. This chain joins TRBV7-9 and TRBJ2-7; possible D gene TRBD1, 5 bases. There are 13 residues in the CDR3. CDR1 is SEHNR and CDR2 is FQNEAQ in the germline V gene (reference sequence). V lost 2 bases and J 3 bases, leaving 8 bases between the germline ends. The CDR3 sequence is CASSLTQGYEQYF. Written as DNA, the CDR3 is TGTGCCAGCAGCTTAACCCAGGGCTACGAGCAGTACTTC.

This clonotype appeared many times. This chain uses TRBV29-1 with TRBJ2-5; no firm D call. The CDR3 covers 11 residues. Trimming stripped 4 bases from V and 5 bases from J, with 8 bases between. Looked up from germline, CDR1 is SQVTM and CDR2 is ANQGSEA. CDR3: CSVGTGETQYF. The CDR3 nucleotides are TGCAGCGTTGGGACCGGTGAGACCCAGTACTTC.

The table lists this clonotype with a few counts. The gene calls are TRBV12-3 or TRBV12-4 and TRBJ2-7; possible D gene TRBD2, 6 bases. CDR3 size: 15 residues. Trimming took 6 bases from V and 2 from J, leaving 17 bases between them. The CDR3, as DNA: TGTGCCAGCAGCTTCGCCCGGAGGGCCACCTACGAGCAGTACTTC. As protein: CASSFARRATYEQYF.

There are many counts of this clonotype. DNA for the CDR3: TGTGCCAGCAGTATACTAGCGGGAGGAGGGGGCTGGGGGAATGAGCAGTTCTTC. Translating it yields CASSILAGGGGWGNEQFF. The chain joins TRBV6-5 to TRBJ2-1, with TRBD2 matching over 12 bases. After removal of 5 bases from V and 7 bases from J, the junction contained 15 bases not matched to a gene. The CDR3 is 18 amino acids. Germline CDR1 reads MNHEY; CDR2 reads SVGAGI.

This clonotype was counted many times. This chain uses TRBV10-3 with TRBJ2-1; tentatively, D is TRBD2 (5 bases). Trimming removed 4 bases from V and 10 bases from J, with 23 bases in between. Germline-derived CDR1 and CDR2 are ENHRY and SYGVKD. The CDR3 is 16 amino acids. CDR3 sequence (DNA): TGTGCCATCAGTGGTAATACGGGATTCCCGACGGGAGAGCAGTTCTTC. Protein product: CAISGNTGFPTGEQFF.

This clonotype came up a few times. CDR3 sequence reads: CASSFVRRGQWNTEAFF. DNA for the CDR3: TGTGCCAGCAGCTTCGTCCGGAGGGGGCAGTGGAACACTGAAGCTTTCTTT. This chain links TRBV7-2 with TRBJ1-1; 7 positions agree with TRBD1. V dropped 3 bases and J dropped 1; count of bases not matched to a gene: 11. CDR1 SGHTA and CDR2 FQGNSA come from the germline V gene. The CDR3 contains 17 residues.

This clonotype showed up many times. This chain joins TRBV11-1 and TRBJ2-1; TRBD2 aligns across 9 bases. The CDR3 is 15 residues long. Trimming took 1 base from V and 12 from J; bases not matched to a gene: 10. Germline V gene data show CDR1 as SGHAT and CDR2 as FQDESV (reference sequence). Written as DNA, the CDR3 is TGTGCCAGCAGCTTAGGGACTAGCGATGTCCCCGGGCAGTTCTTC. Its protein product is CASSLGTSDVPGQFF.

In its sample, this clonotype was seen many times. The chain uses TRBV29-1 and TRBJ2-7; the D is unclear. Looked up from germline, CDR1 is SQVTM and CDR2 is ANQGSEA. Trimming pared 4 bases from V and 2 bases from J, leaving 9 bases between. CDR3 length: 12 amino acids. CDR3 region: CSVGVVAYEQYF. CDR3 bases: TGCAGCGTTGGTGTCGTTGCCTACGAGCAGTACTTC.

This clonotype was detected ten times or more. V is TRBV9 and J is TRBJ1-1; no clear D gene. Trimming stripped 5 bases from V and 5 bases from J, with 16 bases between. This CDR3 has 14 amino acids. Germline V gene data show CDR1 as SGDLS and CDR2 as YYNGEE. The CDR3 spells CASRPGGRWTEAFF. The CDR3 coding sequence is TGTGCCAGCAGGCCTGGAGGTCGGTGGACTGAAGCTTTCTTT.

The chain joins TRBV7-2 to TRBJ2-3; the match to TRBD2 covers 8 bases. The CDR3 length is 16 residues. Germline loops: CDR1 SGHTA, CDR2 FQGNSA. Losses at the gene ends were 8 bases for V and 2 bases for J; bases not matched to a gene: 12. CDR3 sequence: CASSGLSGTPTDTQYF. CDR3 bases: TGTGCCAGCTCGGGGCTTAGCGGGACACCCACAGATACGCAGTATTTT. The full variable domain, with the rest looked up from reference TRBV7-2 and TRBJ2-3, is GAGVSQSPSNKVTEKGKDVELRCDPISGHTALYWYRQSLGQGLEFLIYFQGNSAPDKSGLPSDRFSAERTGGSVSTLTIQRTQQEDSAVYLCASSGLSGTPTDTQYFGPGTRLTVL.

On this clonotype itself: One base away lies a much larger clone, so this may be a sequencing read error. This rearrangement joins TRBV7-8 to TRBJ2-2; D is unresolved. Germline CDR1 is SGHVS and CDR2 is FQNEAQ. The CDR3 sequence is 14 residues long. Here the CDR3 reads CAGSLAIYTGELFF. The CDR3 bases are TGTGCCGGCAGCTTAGCAATTTACACCGGGGAGCTGTTTTTT.

This clonotype was recorded at least ten times. The rearrangement links TRBV28 to TRBJ2-7; 9 bases map to TRBD2. Germline V gene lookup returns CDR1 MDHEN and CDR2 SYDVKM. This CDR3 region has 15 residues. J lost 2 bases, V lost 2 bases, and 4 bases had no gene match. The CDR3 loop is CASSLLTSGTYEQYF. Written as DNA, the CDR3 is TGTGCCAGCAGTTTACTGACTAGCGGAACCTACGAGCAGTACTTC.